The clone carrying this TCR beta chain is a singleton in its sample. This sample was taken from a study of blood T cell repertoires in COVID-19. The CDR3 sequence is 16 residues long. CDR1 and CDR2 (germline): SGHDT, YYEEEE. V was cut by 0 bases and J by 0 bases, with 7 bases left in between. TCRdb's copy holds only in-frame clones and misses some; the assay was immunoSEQ multiplex PCR. The sample lists about 68,000 clones; 87% were seen once. The receptor was isolated from a man aged 50 to 59 with active COVID-19. The sample consisted of peripheral blood. The chain couples TRBV5-6 to TRBJ2-6; TRBD1 is a possible D gene (5 bases). The CDR3 sequence: CASSLGQISGANVLTF. The CDR3 region has the DNA TGTGCCAGCAGCTTGGGACAGATCTCTGGGGCCAACGTCCTGACTTTC.